These T cell receptor beta chains were read from a single sample in a study of cytomegalovirus exposure and HLA in healthy donors. The method was immunoSEQ multiplex PCR; TCRdb's version includes in-frame clones alone and lacks a portion of them. The sample lists 85,000 to 130,000 clones, 88% occurring once. Sequencing used PBMCs. These receptors came from a woman aged 18 to 35 in good health and CMV-seropositive. Both conserved end residues are trimmed from each CDR3. Each record gives: V gene, J gene, CDR3 protein.

V: TRBV11-2; J: TRBJ1-1; CDR3: ASSLFPGQRNTEAF
V: TRBV19; J: TRBJ1-4; CDR3: ASSITGQFNEKLF
V: TRBV4-2; J: TRBJ2-5; CDR3: ASSQGLDSGAETQY
V: TRBV6-1; J: TRBJ2-7; CDR3: ASSDPARGPNYEQY
V: TRBV7-9; J: TRBJ1-2; CDR3: ASSRDTDGYT
V: TRBV12-2; J: TRBJ2-7; CDR3: ASRLDPHN
V: TRBV6-1; J: TRBJ1-5; CDR3: ASSGRQAPNQPQH
V: TRBV10-3; J: TRBJ2-2; CDR3: AIQSTDTNTGELF
V: TRBV10-3; J: TRBJ2-3; CDR3: ATADSLHTDTQY
V: TRBV28; J: TRBJ1-1; CDR3: ASRPPGGGTEAF
V: TRBV28; J: TRBJ1-5; CDR3: ASSSGTGVGGGNQPQH
V: TRBV5-6; J: TRBJ2-4; CDR3: ASSLDRVRNIQY
V: TRBV2; J: TRBJ1-1; CDR3: ASSWDRGRFTEAF
V: TRBV6-1; J: TRBJ1-2; CDR3: ASSETAGPYGYT
V: TRBV7-2; J: TRBJ1-5; CDR3: ASSWVGGGSNQPQH
V: TRBV27; J: TRBJ1-1; CDR3: ASSLNPGGNTEAF
V: TRBV5-4; J: TRBJ1-2; CDR3: ASHAGGASNYGYT
V: TRBV18; J: TRBJ2-3; CDR3: ASSPPPGATDTQY
V: TRBV6-1; J: TRBJ2-5; CDR3: ASSERLAGGKMKTQY
V: TRBV6-5; J: TRBJ1-6; CDR3: ATNEGAQNSPLH
V: TRBV7-9; J: TRBJ1-5; CDR3: ASSYQVNQPQH
V: TRBV27; J: TRBJ1-4; CDR3: ASSPTTETNEKLF
V: TRBV6-6; J: TRBJ2-1; CDR3: ASRFEGAGYNEQF
V: TRBV4-3; J: TRBJ1-4; CDR3: ASSQDQASDEKLF
V: TRBV4-1; J: TRBJ1-6; CDR3: ASSQAAGAAPLH
V: TRBV7-8; J: TRBJ2-5; CDR3: ASSRAGVETQY
V: TRBV5-4; J: TRBJ2-2; CDR3: ASSSGQTVSNTGELF
V: TRBV5-1; J: TRBJ2-5; CDR3: ASSIFSTAIQETQY
V: TRBV27; J: TRBJ1-6; CDR3: ASSFEGADNSPLH
V: TRBV10-3; J: TRBJ1-6; CDR3: AITPGGSSPLH
V: TRBV29-1; J: TRBJ2-3; CDR3: SVGLWAGTDTQY
V: TRBV27; J: TRBJ1-1; CDR3: ASRGQGWKNTEAF
V: TRBV19; J: TRBJ1-5; CDR3: ASVQGRGNQPQH
V: TRBV6-5; J: TRBJ1-5; CDR3: ASSSSTGSGNQPQH
V: TRBV11-2; J: TRBJ2-3; CDR3: ASSHRGDTQY
V: TRBV27; J: TRBJ1-6; CDR3: ASSAPGQWDSPLH
V: TRBV2; J: TRBJ2-3; CDR3: ARATAGDTQY
V: TRBV9; J: TRBJ1-1; CDR3: ASSVAATGNGAEAF
V: TRBV29-1; J: TRBJ1-1; CDR3: SVLQGPTEAF
V: TRBV14; J: TRBJ1-3; CDR3: ASSQGQGSGNTIY
V: TRBV27; J: TRBJ1-1; CDR3: ASSLLGENTEAF
V: TRBV10-3; J: TRBJ2-5; CDR3: AITAGGSRETQY
V: TRBV19; J: TRBJ2-3; CDR3: ASSIRFPDTQY
V: TRBV7-8; J: TRBJ2-5; CDR3: ASVSLRGATQY
V: TRBV19; J: TRBJ1-6; CDR3: ASSITSDSPLH
V: TRBV5-6; J: TRBJ1-4; CDR3: ASSRGGFGLNEKLF
V: TRBV19; J: TRBJ1-5; CDR3: ASSVWGRLSNQPQH
V: TRBV6-5; J: TRBJ1-5; CDR3: ASSAKTGDQPQH
V: TRBV10-3; J: TRBJ1-3; CDR3: AISEEGLSGNTIY
V: TRBV7-2; J: TRBJ1-6; CDR3: ASSSRGLETYNSPLH
V: TRBV2; J: TRBJ1-5; CDR3: ASDEGSNQPQH
V: TRBV7-6; J: TRBJ2-1; CDR3: ASSVTFSSGQVENEQF
V: TRBV28; J: TRBJ1-3; CDR3: ASRVHSGNTIY
V: TRBV2; J: TRBJ1-6; CDR3: ASRASGSNNSPLH
V: TRBV27; J: TRBJ2-1; CDR3: ASKRNGGANNEQF
V: TRBV2; J: TRBJ1-5; CDR3: ASSGAADSNQPQH
V: TRBV6-5; J: TRBJ1-5; CDR3: ASRAGGVGQPQH
V: TRBV11-3; J: TRBJ2-1; CDR3: ASSEYINNEQF
V: TRBV11-2; J: TRBJ2-2; CDR3: ASSLQGALGELF